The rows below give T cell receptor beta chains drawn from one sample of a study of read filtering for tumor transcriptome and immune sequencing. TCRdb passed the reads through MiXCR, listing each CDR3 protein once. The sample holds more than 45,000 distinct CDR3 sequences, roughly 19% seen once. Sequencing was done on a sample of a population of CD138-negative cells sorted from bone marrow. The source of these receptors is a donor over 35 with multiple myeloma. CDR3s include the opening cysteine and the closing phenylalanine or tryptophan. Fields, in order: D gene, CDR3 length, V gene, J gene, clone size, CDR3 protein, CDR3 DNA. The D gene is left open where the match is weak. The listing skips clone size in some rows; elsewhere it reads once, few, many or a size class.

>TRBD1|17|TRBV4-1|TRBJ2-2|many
CASSQVSGTARTGELFF
TGCGCCAGCAGCCAAGTATCCGGGACAGCGAGGACCGGGGAGCTGTTTTTT
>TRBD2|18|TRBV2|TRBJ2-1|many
CASSEALTSGSSYNEQFF
TGTGCCAGCAGTGAAGCGCTTACTAGCGGGAGCTCCTACAATGAGCAGTTCTTC
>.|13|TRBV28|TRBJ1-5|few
CASKGSEQGPQHF
TGTGCCAGCAAGGGGTCCGAACAGGGTCCCCAGCATTTT
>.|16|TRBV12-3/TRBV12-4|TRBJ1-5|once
CANSGWTSGSADTQHF
TGTGCCAACAGCGGGTGGACTAGCGGGAGTGCAGATACGCAGCATTTT
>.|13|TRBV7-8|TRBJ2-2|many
CASGRDFTGELFF
TGTGCCAGCGGACGGGATTTTACCGGGGAGCTGTTTTTT
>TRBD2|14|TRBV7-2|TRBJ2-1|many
CASSRQGLANEQFF
TGTGCCAGCAGCAGACAAGGACTAGCCAATGAGCAGTTCTTC
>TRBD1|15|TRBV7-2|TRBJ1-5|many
CASSPPGTGFQPQHF
TGTGCCAGCAGCCCCCCGGGGACAGGTTTTCAGCCCCAGCATTTT
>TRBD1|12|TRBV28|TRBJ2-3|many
CASAIGTGAQYF
TGTGCCAGCGCAATAGGGACAGGGGCGCAGTATTTT
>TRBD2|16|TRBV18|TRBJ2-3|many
CASSPPGTSGTDTQYF
TGTGCCAGCTCACCACCGGGGACTAGCGGCACAGATACGCAGTATTTT
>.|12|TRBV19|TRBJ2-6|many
CASSTLTNVLTF
TGTGCCAGTAGTACCTTGACCAACGTCCTGACTTTC
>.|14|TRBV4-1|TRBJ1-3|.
CASAGSLGGNTIYF
TGCGCCAGCGCGGGCTCCCTGGGCGGAAACACCATATATTTT
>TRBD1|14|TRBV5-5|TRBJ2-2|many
CASSLVTGAGELFF
TGTGCCAGCAGCTTGGTAACAGGGGCCGGGGAGCTGTTTTTT
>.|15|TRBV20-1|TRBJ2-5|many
CSARDGGALQETQYF
TGCAGTGCTAGAGATGGAGGAGCCCTCCAAGAGACCCAGTACTTC
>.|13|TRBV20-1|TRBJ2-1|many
CSADRDTNNEQFF
TGCAGTGCAGACCGGGACACCAACAATGAGCAGTTCTTC
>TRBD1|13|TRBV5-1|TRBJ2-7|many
CASKNQGTGEQYF
TGCGCCAGCAAAAACCAGGGGACAGGCGAGCAGTACTTC
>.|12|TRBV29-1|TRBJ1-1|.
CSVSRGNTEAFF
TGCAGCGTTTCGAGGGGGAACACTGAAGCTTTCTTT
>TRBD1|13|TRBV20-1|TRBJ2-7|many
CSAETGTVHEQYF
TGCAGTGCAGAGACCGGGACAGTTCACGAGCAGTACTTC
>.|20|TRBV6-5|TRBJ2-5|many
CASSYISAFERQGRKETQYF
TGTGCCAGCAGTTACATCTCGGCGTTTGAGAGGCAGGGGAGAAAAGAGACCCAGTACTTC
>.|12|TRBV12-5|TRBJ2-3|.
CASAPLTDTQYF
TGTGCTAGTGCCCCACTCACAGATACGCAGTATTTT
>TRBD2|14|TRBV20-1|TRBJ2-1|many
CSARTSQTVNEQFF
TGCAGTGCCCGGACTAGCCAGACCGTCAATGAGCAGTTCTTC
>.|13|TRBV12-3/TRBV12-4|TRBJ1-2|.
CASSLMGSYGYAF
TGTGCCAGCAGTTTAATGGGGTCTTATGGCTACGCCTTC
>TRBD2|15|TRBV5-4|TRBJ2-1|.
CASSLGGSGRNEQFF
TGTGCCAGCAGCTTGGGCGGGAGCGGGAGAAATGAGCAGTTCTTC
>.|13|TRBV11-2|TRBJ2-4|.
CASSLGPKNIQYF
TGCGCCAGCAGCTTAGGCCCCAAAAACATTCAGTACTTC
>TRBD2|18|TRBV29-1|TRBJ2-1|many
CSVQRQGGTSGRYNEQFF
TGCAGCGTTCAGAGACAGGGGGGGACTAGCGGGAGATACAATGAGCAGTTCTTC
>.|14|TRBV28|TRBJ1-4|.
CASSSNSGYEKLFF
TGTGCCAGCAGTTCAAACAGCGGGTATGAAAAACTGTTTTTC
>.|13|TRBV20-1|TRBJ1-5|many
CSAIPGVGQPQHF
TGCAGTGCGATCCCAGGGGTAGGGCAGCCCCAGCATTTT
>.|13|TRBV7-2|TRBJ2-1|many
CASSLVGYNEQFF
TGTGCCAGCAGCTTAGTGGGCTACAATGAGCAGTTCTTC
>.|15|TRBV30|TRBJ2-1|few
CAWSLGGARGNEQFF
TGTGCCTGGAGTCTGGGGGGAGCACGCGGAAATGAGCAGTTCTTC
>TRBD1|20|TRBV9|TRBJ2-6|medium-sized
CASSGSGTGATSSGANVLTF
TGTGCCAGCAGCGGATCCGGGACAGGGGCTACCAGCTCTGGGGCCAACGTCCTGACTTTC
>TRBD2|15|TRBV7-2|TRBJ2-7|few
CASSQLAGGWYEQYF
TGTGCCAGCAGCCAATTAGCGGGAGGGTGGTACGAGCAGTACTTC
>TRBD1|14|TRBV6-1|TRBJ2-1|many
CASSGQGPFDEQFF
TGTGCCAGTTCGGGACAGGGTCCCTTCGATGAGCAGTTCTTC
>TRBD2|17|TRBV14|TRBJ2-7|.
CASSSRLAGGPFYEQYF
TGTGCCAGCAGCTCCCGACTAGCGGGAGGGCCCTTCTACGAGCAGTACTTC
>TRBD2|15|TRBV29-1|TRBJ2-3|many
CSVTLLAGGPDTQYF
TGCAGCGTGACCTTACTAGCGGGAGGGCCAGATACGCAGTATTTT
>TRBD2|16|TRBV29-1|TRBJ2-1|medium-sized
CSVEDRVGRAYNEQFF
TGCAGCGTTGAAGATCGGGTCGGGAGGGCCTACAATGAGCAGTTCTTC
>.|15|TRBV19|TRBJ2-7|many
CASSMGGYPSYEQYF
TGTGCCAGTAGTATGGGCGGATATCCCTCCTACGAGCAGTACTTC
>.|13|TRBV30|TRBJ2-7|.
CAWSVARTYEQYF
TGTGCCTGGAGTGTAGCTCGCACCTACGAGCAGTACTTC
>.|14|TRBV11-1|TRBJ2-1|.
CASCRTSLYNGQFF
TGTGCCAGCTGCCGCACTAGTTTGTACAATGGGCAGTTCTTC
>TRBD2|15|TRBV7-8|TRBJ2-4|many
CASSLVNAGGGIQYF
TGTGCCAGCAGCTTAGTAAACGCAGGCGGGGGCATTCAGTACTTC
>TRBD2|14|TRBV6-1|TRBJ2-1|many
CASSDRLAEGEQFF
TGTGCCAGCAGTGACCGACTAGCGGAGGGTGAGCAGTTCTTC
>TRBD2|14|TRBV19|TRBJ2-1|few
CGSRREPVQNEQFF
TGTGGCAGTAGGCGGGAGCCGGTTCAGAATGAGCAGTTCTTC
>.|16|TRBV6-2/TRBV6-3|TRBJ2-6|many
CASSYSTPSGANVLTF
TGTGCCAGCAGTTACTCGACACCCTCTGGGGCCAACGTCCTGACTTTC
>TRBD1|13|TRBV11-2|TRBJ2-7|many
CASSLGQVAEQYF
TGTGCCAGCAGCCTTGGACAGGTTGCGGAGCAGTACTTC
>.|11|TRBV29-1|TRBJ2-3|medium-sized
CSVRSTDTQYF
TGCAGCGTTCGATCTACAGATACGCAGTATTTT
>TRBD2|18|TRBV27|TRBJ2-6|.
CASSSRPRGGSGANILTF
TGTGCCAGCAGTTCAAGACCCCGGGGGGGGTCTGGGGCCAACATCCTGACTTTC
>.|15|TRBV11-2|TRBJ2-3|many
CASSLRGGTADTQYF
TGTGCCAGCAGCTTACGTGGCGGGACAGCAGATACGCAGTATTTT
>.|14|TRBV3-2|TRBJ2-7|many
CARKAWFLTGEQYF
TGTGCCCGTAAAGCTTGGTTTTTAACGGGCGAGCAGTACTTC
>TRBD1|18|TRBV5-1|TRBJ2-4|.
CASSSGVDRSLAKNIQYF
TGCGCCAGCAGCTCGGGTGTGGACAGGTCCCTAGCCAAAAACATTCAGTACTTC
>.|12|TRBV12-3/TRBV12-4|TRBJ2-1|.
CASSLDYRRQFF
TGTGCCAGCAGTCTTGACTACCGGCGGCAGTTCTTC
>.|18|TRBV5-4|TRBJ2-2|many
CASSFGISGTANTGELFF
TGTGCCAGCAGCTTTGGGATTAGCGGAACAGCGAACACCGGGGAGCTGTTTTTT
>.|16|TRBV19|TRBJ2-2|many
CASSIRPGGYTGELFF
TGTGCCAGTAGTATTCGACCCGGCGGGTACACCGGGGAGCTGTTTTTT
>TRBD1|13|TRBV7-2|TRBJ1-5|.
CASSFRGQGFLHF
TGTGCCAGCAGCTTTAGAGGACAGGGCTTTTTGCATTTT
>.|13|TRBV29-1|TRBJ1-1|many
CSVSTGDATEAFF
TGCAGCGTCTCGACAGGTGACGCCACTGAAGCTTTCTTT
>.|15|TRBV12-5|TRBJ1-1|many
CASGPEGVMNTEAFF
TGTGCTAGTGGGCCCGAGGGAGTCATGAACACTGAAGCTTTCTTT
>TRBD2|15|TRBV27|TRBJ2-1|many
CASSKPGLAEDEQFF
TGTGCCAGCAGCAAGCCGGGACTAGCCGAAGATGAGCAGTTCTTC
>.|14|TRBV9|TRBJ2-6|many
CASSVDSGANVLTF
TGTGCCAGCAGCGTCGACTCTGGGGCCAACGTCCTGACTTTC
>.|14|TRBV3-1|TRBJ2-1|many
CASSQDPSNNEQFF
TGTGCCAGCAGCCAAGATCCGAGCAACAATGAGCAGTTCTTC
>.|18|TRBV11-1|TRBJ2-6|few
CASSFRTGSSSGANVLTF
TGTGCCAGCAGCTTTCGAACAGGCAGTAGCTCTGGGGCCAACGTCCTGACTTTC